What follows is one TCR beta chain and its context. The data stem from a study of blood T cell repertoires in COVID-19. The wider study: COVID-19 samples, acute and convalescent, were from the United States, Italy and Spain. PBMCs, B-cell-depleted T cells, or T cells provided the cDNA or gDNA that made up the material.

Original analysis: Estimation of nucleated cell counts relied on the amplification of reference gene primers. Some clones are missing from TCRdb's copy, which holds only in-frame ones; the method was immunoSEQ multiplex PCR. V, J and clone size are those of that table, while D and trimming were read from the DNA. The sample consists of approximately 96,000 clones, roughly 80% of them appearing once. Trimming removed 9 bases at V and 8 bases at J, with 17 bases between. Germline V gives CDR1 ENHRY, CDR2 SYGVKD. The CDR3 sequence is 13 residues long. The sequencing input was peripheral blood. This chain uses TRBV10-3 with TRBJ2-1; maybe TRBD1 (6 bases). The sequence derives from a woman of 80 years or more with acute or convalescent COVID-19. CDR3 sequence (DNA): TGTGCCATTTCGCGAGACAGGTTCGATGAGCAGTTCTTC. Translation gives CAISRDRFDEQFF.